This TCR beta chain was identified in a study of blood T cells in healthy people across ages. A few counts support this clonotype. Trimming left V 4 bases short and J 0 bases short, with 13 bases between. There are 15 residues in the CDR3. The germline CDR1 and CDR2 sequences are LGHDT and YNNKEL (reference sequence). Using a J-beta primer mix together with a sample-barcoded 5' primer, a second PCR was run for roughly 7 to 12 cycles. MiXCR was run by TCRdb on the 5' RACE reads, yielding one entry per CDR3 protein. The sample records 800,000 to 1,300,000 distinct CDR3 sequences, under 30% being singletons. Roughly 9 milliliters of peripheral blood were drawn from each donor. The data also belong to a second study, concerning T cells of mothers and their children. That report adds: At around 1.4 ug per 15 ul, all of the extracted RNA went into cDNA synthesis.

The clonotype was recovered from a girl aged 2 to 9 in good health. Sequenced sample: blood. The chain links TRBV3-1 to TRBJ2-7; D is ambiguous. The CDR3 sequence: CASSLTDEPSYEQYF. Here the CDR3 DNA reads TGTGCCAGCAGCCTAACGGACGAACCCTCCTACGAGCAGTACTTC.